A single sample gave rise to the 3 T cell receptor beta chains below, sequenced in a study of identical twins. TCRdb reanalysed the 5' RACE reads using MiXCR and keeps one entry per CDR3 protein. The sample has approximately 470,000 distinct CDR3 sequences, around 14% seen once. These data also featured in a second study, about yellow fever vaccine responses in identical twins.

Sequenced sample: CD4+ T cells sorted from blood. These receptors came from a woman under 30 in good health.

The chain has TRBV6-5 and TRBJ2-7, with TRBD2 matching 10 bases. V shed 0 bases, J shed 3 bases, and the junction held 5 bases outside the gene matches. The CDR3 is made up of 16 amino acids. Germline CDR1 MNHEY, CDR2 SVGAGI. The CDR3 nucleotides are TGTGCCAGCAGTTACTCGGGGAGCGGGGGGGACTACGAGCAGTACTTC. It codes for CASSYSGSGGDYEQYF.

This clonotype was seen a few times. The chain recombines TRBV5-1 with TRBJ1-3; the D is unclear. This CDR3 comprises 15 residues. CDR1 is SGHRS, CDR2 YFSETQ, per germline. Trimming cost V 0 bases and J 0 bases, with 7 bases left between them. The CDR3 sequence: CASSLDGTSGNTIYF. CDR3 DNA sequence: TGCGCCAGCAGCTTGGATGGCACCTCTGGAAACACCATATATTTT.

This clonotype was detected many times. The V call is TRBV12-3 or TRBV12-4, the J call TRBJ2-2, with D tentatively TRBD1 (5 bases). The CDR3 runs 11 residues. V was shortened by 8 bases and J by 8 bases, with 9 bases between the two germline ends. CDR3 residues: CASDRAGELFF. CDR3 DNA: TGTGCCAGCGACAGAGCGGGGGAGCTGTTTTTT.